The sample holds many counts of the clone carrying this TCR beta chain. Antigen specificity is unknown. The record originates from a study of T cells in Graves' hyperthyroidism and ophthalmopathy. Germline V gene lookup returns CDR1 MNHNS and CDR2 SASEGT. V lost 2 bases to trimming and J lost 2 bases, with 10 bases between them. CDR3 size: 15 residues. Study conclusions and caveats: Ophthalmopathy and stable hyperthyroidism were told apart by a 13 V-J model. Most thyroid clonotypes expanded above 0.001 were also detected in blood.

Researchers barred patients who had uncontrolled infection, other autoimmune disease, pregnancy or lactation. Diagnoses were established using clinical symptoms, serum thyroxine and TRAb, thyroid ultrasound and orbital computed tomography. Regions amplified from RNA transcripts were the TCR beta CDR3 regions. The primer set for the first-round RT-PCR of the TCR CDR3 was HTBI. MiXCR was run by TCRdb on the multiplex PCR reads, yielding one entry per CDR3 protein. This table holds nearly 600,000 distinct CDR3 sequences, 14% found once. Sequencing was performed on blood. The rearrangement joins TRBV6-1 to TRBJ1-3, with TRBD1 as a possible D gene (5 bases). The receptor's source is a woman between 18 and 29 years old with Graves' ophthalmopathy. DNA for the CDR3: TGTGCCAGCAGTGAAACTGCGGGGGCTGGAAACACCATATATTTT. Amino acid sequence: CASSETAGAGNTIYF.